This is a list of T cell receptor beta chains from one sample in a study of radiotherapy plus CTLA-4 blockade in lung cancer. Sequenced by immunoSEQ multiplex PCR; TCRdb stores in-frame clones only, minus some. The data contain around 31,000 clones, around 73% of them seen just once; the ten biggest clones take up 6.5% to 8.5%. Source: peripheral blood, taken from a patient treated with radiotherapy plus ipilimumab. The receptors shown here come from a human donor with non-small cell lung cancer who had stable disease on radiotherapy plus ipilimumab. Both conserved end residues are trimmed from each CDR3. The size entry is marked missing in some rows and otherwise reads once, few, many or a size class.

size: .; V: TRBV5-6; J: TRBJ2-7; CDR3: ASSLLRLGSYEQY
size: .; V: TRBV2; J: TRBJ1-2; CDR3: ASSDGGGRDYGYT
size: once; V: TRBV5-1; J: TRBJ1-1; CDR3: ASSWQGAGTEAF
size: .; V: TRBV2; J: TRBJ1-5; CDR3: ASSEPRDRGTQPQH
size: .; V: TRBV28; J: TRBJ1-2; CDR3: ASSLRTGGYT
size: .; V: TRBV5-1; J: TRBJ1-6; CDR3: ASSSGIDNSPLH
size: .; V: TRBV7-9; J: TRBJ2-3; CDR3: ASRRDIRGADTQY
size: .; V: TRBV5-1; J: TRBJ1-6; CDR3: ASSGQDSYNSPLH
size: .; V: TRBV14; J: TRBJ1-4; CDR3: ASSQDRILNEKLF
size: .; V: TRBV4-2; J: TRBJ1-1; CDR3: ASSQDTNTEAF
size: once; V: TRBV6-1; J: TRBJ2-7; CDR3: ASSVVVGTGAYEQY
size: .; V: TRBV4-3; J: TRBJ2-7; CDR3: ASSQGPSGVYEQY
size: .; V: TRBV19; J: TRBJ1-5; CDR3: ASSITGPGPQH
size: .; V: TRBV30; J: TRBJ1-4; CDR3: AWSIVRGEYEKLF
size: .; V: TRBV7-9; J: TRBJ1-2; CDR3: ASSVTGSYGYT
size: .; V: TRBV6-5; J: TRBJ1-5; CDR3: ASSYPSQPQH
size: .; V: TRBV6-5; J: TRBJ1-2; CDR3: ASSEGDGYT
size: .; V: TRBV5-1; J: TRBJ1-2; CDR3: ASSTGSNYGYT
size: .; V: TRBV10-2; J: TRBJ2-7; CDR3: ASRTAGAVYEQY
size: .; V: TRBV10-3; J: TRBJ1-1; CDR3: AISGQGNTEAF
size: .; V: TRBV2; J: TRBJ2-2; CDR3: ASSESVTGELF
size: .; V: TRBV6-4; J: TRBJ2-2; CDR3: ASKWTFNTGELF
size: .; V: TRBV5-6; J: TRBJ1-6; CDR3: ASSFGQGNSPLH
size: .; V: TRBV2; J: TRBJ1-1; CDR3: ASRGSSRTGLPEAF
size: .; V: TRBV11-2; J: TRBJ2-7; CDR3: ASTPTGIAYEQY
size: once; V: TRBV6-5; J: TRBJ2-7; CDR3: ASSPEARGQGEQY
size: .; V: TRBV28; J: TRBJ2-2; CDR3: ATQGAGELF